This T cell receptor (beta chain) was recovered during a study of T and B cells in COVID-19 patients. Overall study context: In the active-infection cohort, about 90% of the 20 patients had comorbidities linked to unfavorable COVID-19 outcome. Overall study results and limits: Clonality of TRB repertoires was high in active COVID-19; recovery brought above-healthy diversity and richness.

TRB rearrangements were amplified by multiplex PCR with BIOMED2 TRB-A/B primers. TCRdb ran MiXCR on the multiplex PCR reads and lists one entry per CDR3 protein. The table records 5,000 to 5,500 distinct CDR3 sequences, about a fifth of them present only once. In the case of this clonotype: No antigen is known for it. One junction end disagrees with the germline gene, perhaps due to a read error.

TRB was amplified from about 260-540 ng of blood genomic DNA. The CDR3 extends over 17 amino acids. The sequenced sample was blood. This chain joins TRBV12-3 or TRBV12-4 and TRBJ1-3, with a weak D call TRBD1 (5 bases). This clonotype was obtained from a human donor with active COVID-19. The DNA for the CDR3 is TGTGCCAGCAGTTTCCTAGGGACTCCAAGCTCTCGAAACACCATATATTTT. This codes for CASSFLGTPSSRNTIYF.